The entry below gives a single T cell receptor (beta chain) sequence along with its context. Its antigen is not known. Participants had chemo-refractory metastatic non-small-cell lung cancer and were treated with focal radiation plus ipilimumab CTLA-4 blockade. The data are from a study of radiotherapy plus CTLA-4 blockade in lung cancer. Study-wide results and limits: Expansion in blood of tumor-derived TCR clones was seen after radiotherapy plus ipilimumab.

Per germline, CDR1 SQVTM and CDR2 ANQGSEA. The CDR3 consists of 13 residues. V was pared by 7 bases and J by 5 bases, with 9 bases of the junction left unmatched. Method: immunoSEQ multiplex PCR; TCRdb's copy keeps in-frame clones and lacks some. The data hold around 80,000 clones, with 74% observed a single time. This TCR was recovered from a human donor with non-small cell lung cancer whose response to radiotherapy plus ipilimumab could not be evaluated. The chain employs TRBV29-1 and TRBJ2-5, with 8 positions matching TRBD1. Sequencing was performed on peripheral blood, taken from a patient treated with radiotherapy plus ipilimumab. The CDR3 region is CSGTGYLPETQYF. The CDR3 DNA reads as TGCAGCGGGACAGGGTACCTTCCGGAGACCCAGTACTTC.